Listed here are 17 T cell receptor beta chains from one sample, sequenced in a study of blood T cell repertoires in COVID-19. Sequenced by immunoSEQ multiplex PCR; TCRdb stores in-frame clones only, minus some. The data contain approximately 150,000 clones, about 90% of them singletons. The sequenced sample consisted of PBMCs or T cells enriched from blood (not recorded which). These receptors all come from a middle-aged woman who had been exposed to COVID-19.

The chain employs TRBV28 and TRBJ2-5; the D gene is possibly TRBD2 (6 bases). This CDR3 comprises 14 residues. V lost 5 bases, J lost 5 bases, and 15 bases lay in between. CDR1 is MDHEN and CDR2 is SYDVKM in the germline V gene. The CDR3 reads CASSPLSGRETQYF. In DNA form, the CDR3 reads TGTGCCAGCAGTCCACTTAGCGGACGGGAGACCCAGTACTTC.

The V call is TRBV7-3, the J call TRBJ2-7; a weak D match, TRBD1 (6 bases). Trimming removed 2 bases at V and 5 bases at J, with 10 bases between. Per germline, CDR1 SGHTA and CDR2 FQGTGA. CDR3 length equals 13 residues. The chain's CDR3 is CASSLVSGDEQYF. CDR3 bases: TGTGCCAGCAGCTTAGTCTCAGGGGACGAGCAGTACTTC. The whole variable domain, remainder taken from reference TRBV7-3 and TRBJ2-7, is GAGVSQTPSNKVTEKGKYVELRCDPISGHTALYWYRQSLGQGPEFLIYFQGTGAADDSGLPNDRFFAVRPEGSVSTLKIQRTERGDSAVYLCASSLVSGDEQYFGPGTRLTVT.

This clone has just a few counts. CDR3 in amino acids: CASSFDGGEDTQYF. The CDR3 DNA sequence: TGTGCCAGCAGCTTTGACGGGGGGGAAGATACGCAGTATTTT. The chain carries TRBV7-3 and TRBJ2-3, with 8 bases fitting TRBD2. Looked up from germline, CDR1 is SGHTA and CDR2 is FQGTGA. Trimming removed 3 bases from V and 5 bases from J; junction bases left unmatched: 4. CDR3 length: 14 residues.

The chain couples TRBV2 to TRBJ2-5; 12 bases fit TRBD2. Germline CDR1 reads SNHLY; CDR2 reads FYNNEI. The CDR3 is 14 residues long. V gave up 6 bases and J gave up 5 bases; unmatched junction bases: 4. The DNA of the CDR3 is TGTGCCAGCAGACTAGCGGGGGGTAGTGAGACCCAGTACTTC. As protein: CASRLAGGSETQYF.

The CDR3 here is CASRPETGGVGNSPLHF. The CDR3 DNA reads TGCGCCAGCCGCCCTGAGACAGGGGGAGTGGGTAATTCACCCCTCCACTTT. This rearrangement joins TRBV5-1 to TRBJ1-6, with 9 bases identical to TRBD1. The CDR3 is made up of 17 amino acids. V lost 7 bases to trimming and J lost 6 bases; unmatched junction nucleotides: 14. The germline CDR1 and CDR2 sequences are SGHRS and YFSETQ.

This clone was seen more than once but under ten times. The chain carries TRBV6-4 and TRBJ2-3; 9 positions match TRBD2. This CDR3 is 15 amino acids long. From germline, CDR1 is MRHNA and CDR2 SNTAGT. V shed 3 bases and J 3 bases; nucleotides not matched to a gene: 4. CDR3 bases: TGTGCCAGCAGTGAGGGTAGCGGGGGTACAGATACGCAGTATTTT. This sequence encodes CASSEGSGGTDTQYF.

The chain couples TRBV29-1 to TRBJ2-1, with 12 bases fitting TRBD2. This CDR3 region has 15 residues. V dropped 2 bases and J dropped 7; count of bases not matched to a gene: 6. CDR1 and CDR2 from the germline V gene are SQVTM and ANQGSEA. The CDR3 DNA follows: TGCAGCGTTGAAAGGCTAGCGGGAGGGCGAAATGAGCAGTTCTTC. Its translation is CSVERLAGGRNEQFF.

This chain joins TRBV6-2 or TRBV6-3 and TRBJ2-3; 12 nucleotides line up with TRBD2. The germline V gene encodes CDR1 MNHEY and CDR2 SVGEGT. Trimming took 2 bases from V and 4 from J; bases not matched to a gene: 7. This CDR3 has 17 residues. CDR3 sequence reads: CASSYPLAGGGPDTQYF. In nucleotides, the CDR3 is TGTGCCAGCAGTTACCCTCTAGCGGGAGGGGGACCAGATACGCAGTATTTT.

This clone was picked up many times. The rearrangement uses TRBV3-1 (or the pseudogene TRBV3-2) and TRBJ1-1; no clear D gene. The CDR3 sequence is 13 residues long. V gave up 4 bases and J gave up 7 bases, with 13 bases separating them. CDR1 LGHDT and CDR2 YNNKEL come from the germline V gene (reference sequence). This CDR3 reads CASSRPGGNEAFF. The CDR3 DNA follows: TGTGCCAGCAGCCGGCCGGGAGGTAATGAAGCTTTCTTT.

In its sample, this clone was seen a few times. The rearrangement joins TRBV6-2 or TRBV6-3 to TRBJ2-3, with 8 bases aligning to TRBD1. CDR1 MNHEY and CDR2 SVGEGT come from the germline V gene. V lost 4 bases and J lost 0; bases outside the gene matches: 12. The CDR3 covers 18 residues. CDR3 coding DNA: TGTGCCAGCAGTTTAAGGGACAGGATCTTATGGAGCACAGATACGCAGTATTTT. Protein: CASSLRDRILWSTDTQYF.

This rearrangement joins TRBV2 to TRBJ1-3; D not resolved. Germline-derived CDR1 and CDR2 are SNHLY and FYNNEI. The CDR3 runs to 15 residues. The V end was cut by 1 base, the J end by 2 bases, with 9 bases between. The CDR3 DNA reads as TGTGCCAGCAGTGAAGGAATGCGGACTGGAAACACCATATATTTT. It codes for CASSEGMRTGNTIYF. The full variable domain, completed using reference TRBV2 and TRBJ1-3, is EPEVTQTPSHQVTQMGQEVILRCVPISNHLYFYWYRQILGQKVEFLVSFYNNEISEKSEIFDDQFSVERPDGSNFTLKIRSTKLEDSAMYFCASSEGMRTGNTIYFGEGSWLTVV.

The genes are TRBV7-2 and TRBJ2-1, with 7 positions matching TRBD2. The junction had 13 bases not matched to a gene; V was cut back by 7 bases and J by 7 bases. This CDR3 region has 15 residues. CDR1 and CDR2 (germline): SGHTA, FQGNSA. In DNA, the CDR3 is TGTGCCAGCACCAAAAGCGGGAATTATGTGAATGAGCAGTTCTTC. As protein: CASTKSGNYVNEQFF.

The genes are TRBV7-2 and TRBJ2-7; TRBD1 matches 9 bases. V lost 1 base, J lost 2 bases, and 3 bases stayed unmatched. Germline V CDR1 and CDR2: SGHTA, FQGNSA. CDR3 length: 15 residues. The CDR3 DNA reads TGTGCCAGCAGCTTAGAAGGACAGGGGACCTACGAGCAGTACTTC. Translating gives CASSLEGQGTYEQYF. Full variable domain (remainder filled in from reference TRBV7-2 and TRBJ2-7): GAGVSQSPSNKVTEKGKDVELRCDPISGHTALYWYRQSLGQGLEFLIYFQGNSAPDKSGLPSDRFSAERTGGSVSTLTIQRTQQEDSAVYLCASSLEGQGTYEQYFGPGTRLTVT.

The chain has TRBV18 and TRBJ2-4; no definite D call. The ends were cut back, 0 bases at V and 5 bases at J, with 5 bases in the middle. Germline CDR1 and CDR2: KGHSH and LQKENI. The CDR3 covers 13 residues. CDR3 in DNA: TGTGCCAGCTCACCACCATCAGAAAACATTCAGTACTTC. It translates to CASSPPSENIQYF.

The rearrangement uses TRBV3-1 (or the pseudogene TRBV3-2) and TRBJ1-2; 9 nucleotides align to TRBD1. Germline CDR1 is LGHDT and CDR2 is YNNKEL (reference sequence). The CDR3 sequence is 14 residues long. V trimming: 1 base; J trimming: 8 bases; junction bases outside the gene matches: 5. In DNA, the CDR3 is TGTGCCAGCAGCCAAGGGGACAGGGACGGGGGCTACACCTTC. This translates into CASSQGDRDGGYTF.

J is TRBJ2-1 and V is TRBV19, with TRBD2 as a possible D gene (7 bases). Germline assignment: CDR1 LNHDA and CDR2 SQIVND (reference sequence). V was cut by 3 bases and J by 5 bases, with 17 bases left in between. The CDR3 sequence is 16 residues long. The CDR3 DNA reads as TGTGCCAGTAGTATGCTGGGGGGGCCGATCCACAATGAGCAGTTCTTC. This gives the protein CASSMLGGPIHNEQFF.

This chain joins TRBV27 and TRBJ2-1, with a possible D match to TRBD1 (5 bases). Trimming shortened V by 2 bases and J by 6 bases, and 11 bases separated the two germline ends. This CDR3 contains 14 residues. Germline loops: CDR1 MNHEY, CDR2 SMNVEV (reference sequence). CDR3 coding DNA: TGTGCCAGCAGTTTACAGGGTCAGTTCAATGAGCAGTTCTTC. Protein: CASSLQGQFNEQFF.